This entry concerns a single TCR beta chain. The antigen is not known. The sample is drawn from a study of T cell responses to AZD1222 COVID-19 vaccine. The wider study: Combined were second doses at about 4 or about 12 weeks.

Clones were sequenced by immunoSEQ multiplex PCR, and TCRdb holds only the in-frame ones, with some missing. The sample lists 50,000 to 75,000 clones; about 70% were seen once. Overall study findings and caveats: Clonal diversity was possibly underestimated, and white British individuals and females predominated among donors. Without day 14 samples, only post-peak T cell repertoires were studied. Recipients of two AZD1222 doses showed rising Spike-specific TCR breadth and depth.

The CDR3 has 13 amino acids. The germline gives CDR1 SEHNR, CDR2 FQNEAQ (reference sequence). With V trimmed by 5 bases and J by 5 bases, 3 bases remained unmatched. The chain recombines TRBV7-9 with TRBJ1-5; TRBD1 matches at 7 bases. The sequence was collected from an adult in good health. The starting material was peripheral blood, obtained on day 0 of AZD1222 vaccination. The CDR3 reads CASSRDSYQPQHF. The DNA for the CDR3 is TGTGCCAGCAGCCGGGACAGCTATCAGCCCCAGCATTTT.